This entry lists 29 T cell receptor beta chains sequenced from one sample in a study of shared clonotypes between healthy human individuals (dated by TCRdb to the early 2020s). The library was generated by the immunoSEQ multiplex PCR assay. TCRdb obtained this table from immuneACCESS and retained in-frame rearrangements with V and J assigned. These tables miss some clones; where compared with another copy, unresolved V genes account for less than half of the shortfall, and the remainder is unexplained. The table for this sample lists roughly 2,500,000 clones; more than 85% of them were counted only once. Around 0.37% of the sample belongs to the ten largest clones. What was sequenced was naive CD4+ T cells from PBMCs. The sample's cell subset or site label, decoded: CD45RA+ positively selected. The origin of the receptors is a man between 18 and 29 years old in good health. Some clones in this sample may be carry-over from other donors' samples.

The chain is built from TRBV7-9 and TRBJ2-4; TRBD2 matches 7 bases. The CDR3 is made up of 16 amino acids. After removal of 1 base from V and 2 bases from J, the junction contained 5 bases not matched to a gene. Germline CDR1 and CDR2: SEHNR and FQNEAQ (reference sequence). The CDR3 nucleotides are TGTGCCAGCAGCTTAGGGGACTATTTCACCAAAAACATTCAGTACTTC. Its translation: CASSLGDYFTKNIQYF.

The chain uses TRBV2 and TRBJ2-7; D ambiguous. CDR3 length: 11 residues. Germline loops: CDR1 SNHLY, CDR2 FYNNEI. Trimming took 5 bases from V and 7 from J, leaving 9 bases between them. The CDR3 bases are TGTGCCAGCAGTCCGGAACCAGAGCAGTACTTC. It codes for CASSPEPEQYF.

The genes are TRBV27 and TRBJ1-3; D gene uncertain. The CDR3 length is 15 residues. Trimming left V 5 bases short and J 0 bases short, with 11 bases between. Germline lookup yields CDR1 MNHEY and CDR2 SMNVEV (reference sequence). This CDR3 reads CASSTGRLSGNTIYF. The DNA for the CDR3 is TGTGCCAGCAGTACCGGACGGCTCTCTGGAAACACCATATATTTT.

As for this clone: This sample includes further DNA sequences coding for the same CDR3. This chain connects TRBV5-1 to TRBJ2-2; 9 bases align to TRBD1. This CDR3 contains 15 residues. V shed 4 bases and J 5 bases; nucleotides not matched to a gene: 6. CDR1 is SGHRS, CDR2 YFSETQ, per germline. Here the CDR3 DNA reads TGCGCCAGCAGCCCCGGGACAGGGACGACCGGGGAGCTGTTTTTT. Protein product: CASSPGTGTTGELFF.

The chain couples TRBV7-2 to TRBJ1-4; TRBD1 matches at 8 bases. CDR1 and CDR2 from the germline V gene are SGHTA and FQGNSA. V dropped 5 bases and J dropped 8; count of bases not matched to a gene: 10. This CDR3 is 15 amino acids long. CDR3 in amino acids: CASSTLRGLDEKLFF. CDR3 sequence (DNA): TGTGCCAGCAGCACGCTCAGGGGGCTCGACGAAAAACTGTTTTTT.

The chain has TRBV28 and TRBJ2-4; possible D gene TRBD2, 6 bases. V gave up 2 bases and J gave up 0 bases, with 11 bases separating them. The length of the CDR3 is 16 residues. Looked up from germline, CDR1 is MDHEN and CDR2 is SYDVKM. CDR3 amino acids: CASSLQGLGAKNIQYF. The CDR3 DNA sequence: TGTGCCAGCAGTTTACAGGGACTCGGAGCCAAAAACATTCAGTACTTC.

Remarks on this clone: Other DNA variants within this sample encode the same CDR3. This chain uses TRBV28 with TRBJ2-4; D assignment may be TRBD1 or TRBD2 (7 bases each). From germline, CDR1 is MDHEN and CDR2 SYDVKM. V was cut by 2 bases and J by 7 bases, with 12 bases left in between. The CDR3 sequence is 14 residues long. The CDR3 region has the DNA TGTGCCAGCAGTTTAACCCAGGGGGGGAACATTCAGTACTTC. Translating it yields CASSLTQGGNIQYF.

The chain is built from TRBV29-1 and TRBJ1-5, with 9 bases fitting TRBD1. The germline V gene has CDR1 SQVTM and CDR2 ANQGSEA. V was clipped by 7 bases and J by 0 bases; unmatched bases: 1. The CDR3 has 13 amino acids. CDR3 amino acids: CSAGQGSNQPQHF. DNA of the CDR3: TGCAGCGCGGGACAGGGTAGCAATCAGCCCCAGCATTTT.

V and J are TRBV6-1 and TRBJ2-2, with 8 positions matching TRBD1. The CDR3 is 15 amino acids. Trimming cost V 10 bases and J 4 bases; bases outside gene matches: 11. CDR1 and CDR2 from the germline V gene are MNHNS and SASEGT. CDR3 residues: CATLNDRGPTGELFF. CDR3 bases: TGTGCCACCCTGAATGACAGGGGACCCACCGGGGAGCTGTTTTTT.

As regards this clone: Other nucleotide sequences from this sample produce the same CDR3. The CDR3 coding sequence is TGCGCCAGCAGCCCGTCTCCTAGCGGACAAGAGACCCAGTACTTC. Its protein is CASSPSPSGQETQYF. The V and J genes are TRBV5-1 and TRBJ2-5; 7 bases map to TRBD2. The CDR3 sequence is 15 residues long. The V and J ends lost 4 bases and 2 bases, in that order; junction bases with no gene match: 8. Germline CDR1 reads SGHRS; CDR2 reads YFSETQ.

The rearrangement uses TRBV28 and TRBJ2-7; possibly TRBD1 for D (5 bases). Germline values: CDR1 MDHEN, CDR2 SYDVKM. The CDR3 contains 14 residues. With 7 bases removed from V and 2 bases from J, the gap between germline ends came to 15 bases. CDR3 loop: CASNFQGPPYEQYF. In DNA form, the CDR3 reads TGTGCCAGCAATTTCCAGGGTCCCCCCTACGAGCAGTACTTC.

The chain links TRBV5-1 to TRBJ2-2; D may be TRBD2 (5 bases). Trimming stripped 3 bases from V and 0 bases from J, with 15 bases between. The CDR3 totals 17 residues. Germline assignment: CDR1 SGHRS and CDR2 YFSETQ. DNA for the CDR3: TGCGCCAGCAGCTCGGTACCAAGCGGAACGAACACCGGGGAGCTGTTTTTT. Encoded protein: CASSSVPSGTNTGELFF.

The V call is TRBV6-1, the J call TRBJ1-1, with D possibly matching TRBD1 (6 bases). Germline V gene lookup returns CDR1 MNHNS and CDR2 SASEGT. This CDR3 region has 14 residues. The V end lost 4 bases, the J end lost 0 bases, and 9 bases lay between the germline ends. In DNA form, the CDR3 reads TGTGCCAGCAGTGCTTGGGGGCTGAACACTGAAGCTTTCTTT. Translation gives CASSAWGLNTEAFF.

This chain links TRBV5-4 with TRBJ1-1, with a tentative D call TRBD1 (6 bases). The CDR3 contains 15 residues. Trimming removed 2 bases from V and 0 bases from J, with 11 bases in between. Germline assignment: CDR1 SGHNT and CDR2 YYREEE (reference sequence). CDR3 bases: TGTGCCAGCAGCTTCTTAGGACAGTTGAACACTGAAGCTTTCTTT. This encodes CASSFLGQLNTEAFF.

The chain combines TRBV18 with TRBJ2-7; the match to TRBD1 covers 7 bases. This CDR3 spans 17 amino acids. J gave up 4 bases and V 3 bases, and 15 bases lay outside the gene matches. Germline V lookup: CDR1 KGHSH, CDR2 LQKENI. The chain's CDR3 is CASSPSLASTGLYEQYF. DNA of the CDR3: TGTGCCAGCTCACCCTCTCTAGCTTCGACAGGGCTATACGAGCAGTACTTC.

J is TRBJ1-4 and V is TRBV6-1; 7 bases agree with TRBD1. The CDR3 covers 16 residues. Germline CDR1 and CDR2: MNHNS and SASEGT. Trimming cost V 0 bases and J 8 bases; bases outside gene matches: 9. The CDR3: CASSEAPGGGGEKLFF. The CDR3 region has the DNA TGTGCCAGCAGTGAAGCGCCAGGGGGAGGGGGCGAAAAACTGTTTTTT.

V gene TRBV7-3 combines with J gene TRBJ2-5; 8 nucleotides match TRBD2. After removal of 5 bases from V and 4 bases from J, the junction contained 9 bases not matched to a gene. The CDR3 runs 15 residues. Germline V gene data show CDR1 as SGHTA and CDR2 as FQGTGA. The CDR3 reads CASSVGLGNGETQYF. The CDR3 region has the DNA TGTGCCAGCAGCGTGGGACTAGGGAATGGAGAGACCCAGTACTTC.

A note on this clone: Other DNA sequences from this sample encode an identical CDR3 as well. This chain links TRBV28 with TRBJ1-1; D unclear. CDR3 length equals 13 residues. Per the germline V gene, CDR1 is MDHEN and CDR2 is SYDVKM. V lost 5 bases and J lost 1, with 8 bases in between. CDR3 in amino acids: CASSPVPNTEAFF. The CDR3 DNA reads TGTGCCAGCAGTCCGGTTCCGAACACTGAAGCTTTCTTT.

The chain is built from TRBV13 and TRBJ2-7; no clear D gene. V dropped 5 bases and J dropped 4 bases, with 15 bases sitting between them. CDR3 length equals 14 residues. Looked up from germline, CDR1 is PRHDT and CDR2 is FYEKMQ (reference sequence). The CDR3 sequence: CASSPSIRAYEQYF. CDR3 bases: TGTGCCAGCAGCCCTTCGATCCGGGCTTACGAGCAGTACTTC.

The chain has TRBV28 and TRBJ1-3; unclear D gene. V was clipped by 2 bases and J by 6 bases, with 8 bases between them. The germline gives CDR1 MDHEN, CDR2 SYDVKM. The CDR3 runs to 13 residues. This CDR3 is CASSLIQKNTIYF. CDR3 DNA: TGTGCCAGCAGTTTAATACAGAAAAACACCATATATTTT.

The CDR3 nucleotides read TGTGCCTGGTTGTTGGGCAACACCGGGGAGCTGTTTTTT. Translated: CAWLLGNTGELFF. This rearrangement joins TRBV30 to TRBJ2-2; D not resolved. The CDR3 totals 13 residues. V was clipped by 5 bases and J by 2 bases, with 9 bases between them. CDR1 is GTSNPN and CDR2 is SVGIG in the germline V gene (reference sequence).

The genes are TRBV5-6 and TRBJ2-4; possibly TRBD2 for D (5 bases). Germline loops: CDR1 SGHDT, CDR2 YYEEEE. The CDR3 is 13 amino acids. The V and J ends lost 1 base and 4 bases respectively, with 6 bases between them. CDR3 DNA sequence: TGTGCCAGCAGCTTGACGGGGAAAAACATTCAGTACTTC. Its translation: CASSLTGKNIQYF.

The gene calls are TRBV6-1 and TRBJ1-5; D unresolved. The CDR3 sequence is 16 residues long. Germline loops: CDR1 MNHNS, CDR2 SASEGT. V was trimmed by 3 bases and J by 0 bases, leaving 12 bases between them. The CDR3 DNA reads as TGTGCCAGCAGTGACGGCAGGCTTTATAGCAATCAGCCCCAGCATTTT. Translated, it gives CASSDGRLYSNQPQHF.

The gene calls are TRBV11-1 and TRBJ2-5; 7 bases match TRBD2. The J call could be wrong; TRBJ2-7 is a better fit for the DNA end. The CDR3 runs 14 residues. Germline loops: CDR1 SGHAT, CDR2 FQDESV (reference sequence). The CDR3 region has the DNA TGTGCCAGCAGCTTAGAAGCGGGAAACTACGAGCAGTACTTC. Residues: CASSLEAGNYEQYF.

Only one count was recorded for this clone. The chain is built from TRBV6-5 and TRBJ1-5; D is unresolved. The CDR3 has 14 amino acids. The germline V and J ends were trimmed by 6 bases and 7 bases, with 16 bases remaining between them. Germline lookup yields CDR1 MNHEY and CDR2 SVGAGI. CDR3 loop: CASRTSRGAQPQHF. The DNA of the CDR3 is TGTGCCAGCAGGACTAGCCGGGGAGCCCAGCCCCAGCATTTT.

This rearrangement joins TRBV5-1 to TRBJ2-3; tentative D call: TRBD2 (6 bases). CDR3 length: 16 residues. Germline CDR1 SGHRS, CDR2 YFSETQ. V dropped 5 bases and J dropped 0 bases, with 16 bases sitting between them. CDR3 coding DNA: TGCGCCAGCAGGGTATCCGGACTATTAAGCACAGATACGCAGTATTTT. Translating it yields CASRVSGLLSTDTQYF.

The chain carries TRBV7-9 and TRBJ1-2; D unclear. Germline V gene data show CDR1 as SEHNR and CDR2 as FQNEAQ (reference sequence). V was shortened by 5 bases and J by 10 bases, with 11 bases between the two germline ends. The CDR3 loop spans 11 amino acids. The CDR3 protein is CASSEGMDYTF. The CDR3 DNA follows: TGTGCCAGCAGCGAGGGAATGGACTACACCTTC.

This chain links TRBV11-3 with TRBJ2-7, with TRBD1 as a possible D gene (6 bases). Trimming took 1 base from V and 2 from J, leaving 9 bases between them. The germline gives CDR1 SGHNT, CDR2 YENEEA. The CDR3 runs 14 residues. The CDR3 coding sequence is TGTGCCAGCAGCTTAGCTGGACAGACCTACGAGCAGTACTTC. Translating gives CASSLAGQTYEQYF.

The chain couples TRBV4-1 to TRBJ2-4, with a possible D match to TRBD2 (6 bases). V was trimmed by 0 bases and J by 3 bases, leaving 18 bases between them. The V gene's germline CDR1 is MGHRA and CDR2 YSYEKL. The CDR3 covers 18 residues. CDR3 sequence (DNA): TGCGCCAGCAGCCAAGAGCGGGACCCGTCTTCGCGCAAAAACATTCAGTACTTC. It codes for CASSQERDPSSRKNIQYF.